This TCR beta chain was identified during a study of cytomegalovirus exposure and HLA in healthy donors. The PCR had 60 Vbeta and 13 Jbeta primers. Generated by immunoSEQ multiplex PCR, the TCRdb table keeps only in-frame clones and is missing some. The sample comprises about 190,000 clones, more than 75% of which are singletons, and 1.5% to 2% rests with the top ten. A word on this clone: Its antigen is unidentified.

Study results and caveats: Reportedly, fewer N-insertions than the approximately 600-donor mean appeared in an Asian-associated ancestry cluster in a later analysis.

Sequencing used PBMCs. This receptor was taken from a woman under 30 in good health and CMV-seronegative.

The CDR3 sequence: CASSLGAGGSYEQYF. CDR3 DNA sequence: TGTGCCAGCAGCTTAGGTGCGGGAGGATCCTACGAGCAGTACTTC. This rearrangement joins TRBV7-2 to TRBJ2-7; 8 nucleotides line up with TRBD2. The length of the CDR3 is 15 residues. The germline CDR1 and CDR2 sequences are SGHTA and FQGNSA. The J segment lost 1 base and the V segment lost 1 base, leaving 3 bases of the junction unmatched.